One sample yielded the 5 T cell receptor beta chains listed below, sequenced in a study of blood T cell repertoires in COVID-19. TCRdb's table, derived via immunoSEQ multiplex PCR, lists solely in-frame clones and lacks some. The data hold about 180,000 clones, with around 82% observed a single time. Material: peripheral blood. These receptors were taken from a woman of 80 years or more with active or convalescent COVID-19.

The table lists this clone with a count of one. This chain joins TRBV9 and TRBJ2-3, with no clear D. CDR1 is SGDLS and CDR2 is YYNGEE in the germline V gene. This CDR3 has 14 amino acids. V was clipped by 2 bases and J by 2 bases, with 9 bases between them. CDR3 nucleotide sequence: TGTGCCAGCAGCGTTAGCTCCATCACAGATACGCAGTATTTT. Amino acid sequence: CASSVSSITDTQYF.

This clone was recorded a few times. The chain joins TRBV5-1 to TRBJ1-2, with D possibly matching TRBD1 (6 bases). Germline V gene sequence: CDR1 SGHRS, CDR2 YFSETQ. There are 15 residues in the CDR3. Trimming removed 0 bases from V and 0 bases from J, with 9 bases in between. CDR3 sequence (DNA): TGCGCCAGCAGCTTGGACAGGGCCGCTAACTATGGCTACACCTTC. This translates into CASSLDRAANYGYTF.

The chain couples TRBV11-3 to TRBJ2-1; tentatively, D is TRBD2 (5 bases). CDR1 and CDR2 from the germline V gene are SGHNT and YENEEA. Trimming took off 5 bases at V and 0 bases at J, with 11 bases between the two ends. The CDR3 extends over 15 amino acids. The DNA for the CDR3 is TGTGCCAGCAGCCCGAGGGTTGCCTCCTACAATGAGCAGTTCTTC. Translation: CASSPRVASYNEQFF.

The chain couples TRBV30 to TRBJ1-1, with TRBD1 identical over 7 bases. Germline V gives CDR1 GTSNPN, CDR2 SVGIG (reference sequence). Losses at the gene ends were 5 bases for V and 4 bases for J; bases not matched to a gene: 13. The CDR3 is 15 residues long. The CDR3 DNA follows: TGTGCCTGGGGAATAAGGGGGCCGGGTGGCACTGAAGCTTTCTTT. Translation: CAWGIRGPGGTEAFF. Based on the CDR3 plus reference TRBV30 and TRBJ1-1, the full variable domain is SQTIHQWPATLVQPVGSPLSLECTVEGTSNPNLYWYRQAAGRGLQLLFYSVGIGQISSEVPQNLSASRPQDRQFILSSKKLLLSDSGFYLCAWGIRGPGGTEAFFGQGTRLTVV.

The CDR3 nucleotides are TGCGCCAGCAGCTTGGGAGGGAAAGAGACCCAGTACTTC. This translates into CASSLGGKETQYF. V usage is TRBV5-1 and J usage is TRBJ2-5; the D gene is possibly TRBD2 (5 bases). Trimming left V 0 bases short and J 3 bases short, with 6 bases between. The CDR3 is made up of 13 amino acids. Germline CDR1 and CDR2: SGHRS and YFSETQ. The whole variable domain, filled in from reference TRBV5-1 and TRBJ2-5, reads KAGVTQTPRYLIKTRGQQVTLSCSPISGHRSVSWYQQTPGQGLQFLFEYFSETQRNKGNFPGRFSGRQFSNSRSEMNVSTLELGDSALYLCASSLGGKETQYFGPGTRLLVL.